This T cell receptor beta chain was recovered during a study of blood T cell repertoires in COVID-19. Concerning this clone: One end of the junction fails to match germline, which may point to a read error.

Here immunoSEQ multiplex PCR was the method, and the copy in TCRdb shows in-frame clones only, minus some. This table holds approximately 110,000 clones, about 88% found once. This receptor was obtained from a man in his forties with acute or convalescent COVID-19. The sample comprised peripheral blood.

CDR3 nucleotide sequence: TGTGCCAGCAGCTCCCGGGGGTGGGGGAACGCTGAAGCTTTCTTT. Its translation: CASSSRGWGNAEAFF. The gene calls are TRBV7-2 and TRBJ1-1; D is possibly TRBD1 (5 bases). The CDR3 is 15 residues long. CDR1 is SGHTA and CDR2 is FQGNSA in the germline V gene.